These 8 T cell receptor beta chains share one sample of origin, sequenced in a study of blood T cell repertoires in COVID-19. The assay was immunoSEQ multiplex PCR, and TCRdb's table has in-frame clones only and misses some. Among approximately 11,000 clones listed, approximately 84% were seen once. The sequencing sample was made of peripheral blood. Receptor source: a man aged 50 to 59 with active COVID-19.

The rearrangement joins TRBV28 to TRBJ2-7; possibly TRBD2 for D (6 bases). V lost 2 bases, J lost 4 bases, and 6 bases lay in between. The CDR3 has 12 residues. The germline V gene encodes CDR1 MDHEN and CDR2 SYDVKM. For the CDR3, the DNA is TGTGCCAGCAGTTTAGCGGGGTACGAGCAGTACTTC. This translates into CASSLAGYEQYF.

In this sample, this clone is medium-sized. The V call is TRBV5-4, the J call TRBJ2-7; 11 bases match TRBD1. Unmatched junction bases numbered 6, after V lost 4 bases and J lost 3 bases. This CDR3 spans 15 amino acids. CDR1 and CDR2 from the germline V gene are SGHNT and YYREEE (reference sequence). The CDR3 region has the DNA TGTGCCAGCAGCGCTACCGGGACAGGGGGCTACGAGCAGTACTTC. This gives the protein CASSATGTGGYEQYF. Together with reference TRBV5-4 and TRBJ2-7, the CDR3 gives the full variable domain: ETGVTQSPTHLIKTRGQQVTLRCSSQSGHNTVSWYQQALGQGPQFIFQYYREEENGRGNFPPRFSGLQFPNYSSELNVNALELDDSALYLCASSATGTGGYEQYFGPGTRLTVT.

The rearrangement links TRBV18 to TRBJ1-5, with D possibly matching TRBD1 (6 bases). Germline assignment: CDR1 KGHSH and CDR2 LQKENI. CDR3 size: 16 residues. V was pared by 3 bases and J by 0 bases, with 12 bases between. CDR3 region: CASSPYDRSSNQPQHF. Written as DNA, the CDR3 is TGTGCCAGCTCACCCTACGACAGGTCTAGCAATCAGCCCCAGCATTTT.

The rearrangement joins TRBV12-3 or TRBV12-4 to TRBJ2-5, with 9 bases that match TRBD1. The CDR3 totals 13 residues. The ends lost 5 bases at V and 4 bases at J; junction bases unmatched: 2. In nucleotides, the CDR3 is TGTGCCAGCAGTCTGGACAGGGGAGAGACCCAGTACTTC. This translates into CASSLDRGETQYF.

This clone has just one count. The chain recombines TRBV10-1 with TRBJ2-7; 7 bases are a match to TRBD1. The junction had 3 bases not matched to a gene; V was cut back by 5 bases and J by 2 bases. The CDR3 is 13 amino acids. Per the germline V gene, CDR1 is WNHNN and CDR2 is SYGVQD (reference sequence). The CDR3: CASSRGTAYEQYF. CDR3 nucleotides: TGCGCCAGCAGTAGGGGGACAGCCTACGAGCAGTACTTC.

The rearrangement links TRBV27 to TRBJ2-2; 9 nucleotides align to TRBD1. The CDR3 covers 13 residues. Germline CDR1 is MNHEY and CDR2 is SMNVEV (reference sequence). Trimming removed 6 bases from V and 9 bases from J; junction bases left unmatched: 5. DNA of the CDR3: TGTGCCAGCAGCGGGACAGGGAACAGGGAGCTGTTTTTT. Translating it yields CASSGTGNRELFF.

The chain is built from TRBV6-4 and TRBJ2-1; 8 bases are shared with TRBD2. CDR1 and CDR2 from the germline V gene are MRHNA and SNTAGT. This CDR3 is 15 amino acids long. With V trimmed by 1 base and J by 3 bases, 2 bases remained unmatched. The CDR3 nucleotides read TGTGCCAGCAGTGACTTCCTAGCGGGCTACAATGAGCAGTTCTTC. Protein: CASSDFLAGYNEQFF.

The V call is TRBV6-4, the J call TRBJ2-1, with TRBD2 matching over 13 bases. J gave up 8 bases and V 4 bases, and 5 bases lay outside the gene matches. In germline, CDR1 is MRHNA, CDR2 SNTAGT. The CDR3 has 15 residues. For the CDR3, the DNA is TGTGCCAGCAGTGCCCGGACTAGCGGGAGCGATGAGCAGTTCTTC. Translating it yields CASSARTSGSDEQFF.